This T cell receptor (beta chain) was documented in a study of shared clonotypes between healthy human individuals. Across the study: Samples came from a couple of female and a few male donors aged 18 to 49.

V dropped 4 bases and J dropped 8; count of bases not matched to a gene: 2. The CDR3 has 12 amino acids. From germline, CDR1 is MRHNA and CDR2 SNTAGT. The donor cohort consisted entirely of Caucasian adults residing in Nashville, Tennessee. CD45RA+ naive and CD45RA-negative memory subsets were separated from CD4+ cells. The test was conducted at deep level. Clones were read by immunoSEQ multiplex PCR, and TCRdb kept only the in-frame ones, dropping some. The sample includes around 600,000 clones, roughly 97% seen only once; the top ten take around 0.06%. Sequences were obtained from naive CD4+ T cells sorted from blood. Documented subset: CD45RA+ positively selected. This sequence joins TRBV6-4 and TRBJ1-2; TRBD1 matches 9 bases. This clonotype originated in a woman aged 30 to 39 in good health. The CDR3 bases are TGTGCCAGCAGTGCCGGACAGGGGGGCTACACCTTC. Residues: CASSAGQGGYTF.